The 21 T cell receptor beta chains below were found in one sample sequenced in a study of identical twins. Via MiXCR, TCRdb re-called the 5' RACE reads, giving one row per CDR3 protein. The repertoire consists of approximately 700,000 distinct CDR3 sequences, with around 6% occurring once and the leading ten covering 1.5% to 2%. What was sequenced was naive T cells sorted from blood. These receptor sequences come from a man between 18 and 29 years old in good health.

There are many counts of this clonotype. The V call is TRBV12-3 or TRBV12-4, the J call TRBJ2-3; D not certain. The V end was cut by 2 bases, the J end by 5 bases, with 14 bases between. CDR3 size: 15 residues. The CDR3 DNA sequence: TGTGCCAGCAGTTTAACTCTAGGTCCTCAAGATACGCAGTATTTT. Residues: CASSLTLGPQDTQYF.

This clonotype was detected ten times or more. This chain links TRBV5-1 with TRBJ2-6; D is unclear. Germline V gives CDR1 SGHRS, CDR2 YFSETQ. V lost 3 bases and J 0 bases, leaving 7 bases between the germline ends. The CDR3 runs 15 residues. The CDR3 sequence: CASSYVISGANVLTF. The CDR3 DNA is TGCGCCAGCAGCTACGTGATCTCTGGGGCCAACGTCCTGACTTTC.

In this sample, this clonotype turned up a few times. This chain links TRBV5-4 with TRBJ2-1, with D possibly matching TRBD2 (6 bases). This CDR3 has 15 residues. Trimming pared 3 bases from V and 6 bases from J, leaving 16 bases between. CDR1 is SGHNT and CDR2 is YYREEE in the germline V gene (reference sequence). CDR3 in amino acids: CASSWRVEEGNEQFF. The CDR3 nucleotides are TGTGCCAGCAGCTGGAGGGTTGAGGAAGGCAATGAGCAGTTCTTC.

This clonotype was seen a few times. This chain connects TRBV18 to TRBJ2-3; 7 nucleotides match TRBD2. CDR3 size: 16 residues. Germline CDR1 KGHSH, CDR2 LQKENI. Trimming at V came to 3 bases and at J to 5 bases, leaving 11 bases not matched to a gene. CDR3 nucleotide sequence: TGTGCCAGCTCACCGTTACTAGCGTCCTCGGGAGATACGCAGTATTTT. It codes for CASSPLLASSGDTQYF.

This clonotype was found many times. V and J are TRBV12-3 or TRBV12-4 and TRBJ2-7; D possibly corresponds to TRBD2 (5 bases). The V end was cut by 4 bases, the J end by 4 bases, with 14 bases between. The CDR3 has 14 residues. CDR3 nucleotide sequence: TGTGCCAGCAGTTCCACCACTAGTAGGTACGAGCAGTACTTC. As protein: CASSSTTSRYEQYF.

Many counts were recorded for this clonotype. The J gene is TRBJ2-5, the V gene TRBV9; 7 positions match TRBD2. CDR1 and CDR2 (germline): SGDLS, YYNGEE. V lost 4 bases and J lost 2; bases outside the gene matches: 5. CDR3 length equals 14 residues. CDR3 nucleotide sequence: TGTGCCAGCAGCCTCGCGGGAGATCAAGAGACCCAGTACTTC. This translates into CASSLAGDQETQYF.

This clonotype was recorded at least ten times. This chain uses TRBV7-2 with TRBJ1-2; D might be TRBD1 (5 bases). The CDR3 consists of 15 residues. Germline values: CDR1 SGHTA, CDR2 FQGNSA. V gave up 3 bases and J gave up 2 bases, with 13 bases separating them. CDR3 nucleotides: TGTGCCAGCAGCTTGCGGGGGGACGGCAACTATGGCTACACCTTC. Amino acids: CASSLRGDGNYGYTF. The complete variable domain, with remaining parts taken from reference TRBV7-2 and TRBJ1-2, reads GAGVSQSPSNKVTEKGKDVELRCDPISGHTALYWYRQSLGQGLEFLIYFQGNSAPDKSGLPSDRFSAERTGGSVSTLTIQRTQQEDSAVYLCASSLRGDGNYGYTFGSGTRLTVV.

There are a few counts of this clonotype. The chain has TRBV15 and TRBJ2-1; D perhaps matches TRBD2 (5 bases). Germline loops: CDR1 LNHNV, CDR2 YYDKDF (reference sequence). V lost 4 bases and J lost 4, with 8 bases in between. There are 13 residues in the CDR3. DNA of the CDR3: TGTGCCACCAGCATCACTAGATACAATGAGCAGTTCTTC. It translates to CATSITRYNEQFF.

In its sample, this clonotype was seen many times. This rearrangement joins TRBV29-1 to TRBJ2-5, with D perhaps TRBD1 (5 bases). CDR3 length equals 14 residues. Trimming pared 8 bases from V and 1 base from J, leaving 17 bases between. The germline V gene encodes CDR1 SQVTM and CDR2 ANQGSEA. CDR3: CSMHRRELQETQYF. CDR3 nucleotide sequence: TGCAGCATGCACCGCAGGGAACTCCAAGAGACCCAGTACTTC.

This sequence joins TRBV20-1 and TRBJ2-7; TRBD2 might be the D (6 bases). CDR1 DFQATT and CDR2 SNEGSKA come from the germline V gene (reference sequence). The germline V and J ends were trimmed by 3 bases and 6 bases, with 15 bases remaining between them. This CDR3 comprises 13 residues. The CDR3 loop is CSARTPTSPEQYV. The CDR3 DNA is TGCAGTGCTAGGACCCCGACTAGTCCCGAGCAGTACGTC.

V and J are TRBV7-9 and TRBJ2-7; either TRBD1 or TRBD2 may supply D (5 bases each). The CDR3 extends over 14 amino acids. Trimming pared 4 bases from V and 2 bases from J, leaving 12 bases between. Germline V gene data show CDR1 as SEHNR and CDR2 as FQNEAQ (reference sequence). This CDR3 reads CASSSGALAYEQYF. The CDR3 DNA reads TGTGCCAGCAGCTCCGGGGCCCTCGCCTACGAGCAGTACTTC.

This clonotype was recorded a few times. V and J are TRBV5-1 and TRBJ2-2; TRBD2 matches 10 bases. The CDR3 is 15 amino acids. The junction had 5 bases not matched to a gene; V was cut back by 5 bases and J by 4 bases. Germline CDR1 SGHRS, CDR2 YFSETQ. The CDR3 reads CASRNLAGATGELFF. The CDR3 DNA is TGCGCCAGCAGGAACCTAGCGGGGGCCACCGGGGAGCTGTTTTTT.

The V call is TRBV25-1, the J call TRBJ1-1; 9 bases are a match to TRBD1. This CDR3 has 11 residues. V trimming: 10 bases; J trimming: 4 bases; junction bases outside the gene matches: 1. The germline CDR1 and CDR2 sequences are MGHDK and SYGVNS. DNA of the CDR3: TGTGCCACGGACAGGGGCACTGAAGCTTTCTTT. It encodes CATDRGTEAFF.

The table lists this clonotype with many counts. V and J are TRBV4-1 and TRBJ2-3; D gene ambiguous. Trimming removed 4 bases from V and 6 bases from J, with 23 bases in between. The CDR3 contains 17 residues. Per the germline V gene, CDR1 is MGHRA and CDR2 is YSYEKL. CDR3: CASSLWTGLVEADTQYF. Here the CDR3 DNA reads TGCGCCAGCAGCCTTTGGACCGGCCTCGTAGAAGCGGATACGCAGTATTTT.

This clonotype was counted at least ten times. V and J are TRBV7-2 and TRBJ2-2, with D possibly matching TRBD1 (5 bases). There are 13 residues in the CDR3. The germline V gene encodes CDR1 SGHTA and CDR2 FQGNSA. V lost 2 bases, J lost 7 bases, and 8 bases lay in between. Written as DNA, the CDR3 is TGTGCCAGCAGCTTATTAGGGGTCGGGGAGCTGTTTTTT. Amino acid sequence: CASSLLGVGELFF.

This rearrangement joins TRBV25-1 to TRBJ2-3, with 13 bases identical to TRBD2. In germline, CDR1 is MGHDK, CDR2 SYGVNS. J gave up 6 bases and V 3 bases, and 3 bases lay outside the gene matches. The CDR3 totals 15 residues. CDR3 residues: CASSDGLAGVDTQYF. DNA for the CDR3: TGTGCCAGCAGTGATGGACTAGCGGGAGTTGATACGCAGTATTTT.

There are a few counts of this clonotype. This chain joins TRBV3-1 and TRBJ2-1; TRBD2 aligns across 7 bases. Germline-derived CDR1 and CDR2 are LGHDT and YNNKEL (reference sequence). J lost 6 bases, V lost 4 bases, and 9 bases had no gene match. The CDR3 has 15 amino acids. CDR3 DNA: TGTGCCAGCAGCCCGATTAGACTAGCTATCAATGAGCAGTTCTTC. Translating gives CASSPIRLAINEQFF.

In this sample, this clonotype turned up many times. The rearrangement links TRBV10-3 to TRBJ2-1; 10 bases fit TRBD2. The CDR3 extends over 13 amino acids. Trimming cost V 10 bases and J 6 bases; bases outside gene matches: 6. Per the germline V gene, CDR1 is ENHRY and CDR2 is SYGVKD. The CDR3 DNA follows: TGTGCCACTCTAGCGGGAGTCTCCAATGAGCAGTTCTTC. Amino acid sequence: CATLAGVSNEQFF.

This clonotype has only a few counts. The rearrangement joins TRBV7-2 to TRBJ2-7; TRBD2 aligns across 10 bases. Germline V gives CDR1 SGHTA, CDR2 FQGNSA. After removal of 1 base from V and 2 bases from J, the junction contained 8 bases not matched to a gene. The CDR3 sequence is 17 residues long. The CDR3 reads CASSLVAGGGKTYEQYF. The CDR3 nucleotides read TGTGCCAGCAGCTTAGTAGCGGGAGGCGGTAAAACCTACGAGCAGTACTTC.

The chain recombines TRBV30 with TRBJ2-3; 12 nucleotides align to TRBD2. This CDR3 has 14 amino acids. V lost 8 bases and J lost 4; bases outside the gene matches: 7. Germline lookup yields CDR1 GTSNPN and CDR2 SVGIG (reference sequence). CDR3: CAGTSGRIPDTQYF. CDR3 coding DNA: TGTGCCGGCACTAGCGGGAGGATCCCAGATACGCAGTATTTT.

This clonotype has a handful of counts. This sequence joins TRBV12-3 or TRBV12-4 and TRBJ2-1; TRBD2 agrees at 13 bases. This CDR3 spans 17 amino acids. V lost 4 bases, J lost 4 bases, and 7 bases stayed unmatched. CDR3 in amino acids: CASSYGTSGAYYNEQFF. The DNA of the CDR3 is TGTGCCAGCAGTTACGGGACTAGCGGGGCATATTACAATGAGCAGTTCTTC.